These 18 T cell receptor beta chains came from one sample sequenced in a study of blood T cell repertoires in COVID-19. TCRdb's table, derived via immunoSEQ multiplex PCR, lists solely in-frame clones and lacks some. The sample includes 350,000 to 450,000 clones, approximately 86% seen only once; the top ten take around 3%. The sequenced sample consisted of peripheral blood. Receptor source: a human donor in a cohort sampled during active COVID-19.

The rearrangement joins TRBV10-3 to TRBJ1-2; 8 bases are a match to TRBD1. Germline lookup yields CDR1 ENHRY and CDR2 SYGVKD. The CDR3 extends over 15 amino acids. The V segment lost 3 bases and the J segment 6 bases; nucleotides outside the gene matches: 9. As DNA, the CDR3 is TGTGCCATCAGTGAAAGCGAAGACAGGGGTAATGGCTACACCTTC. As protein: CAISESEDRGNGYTF.

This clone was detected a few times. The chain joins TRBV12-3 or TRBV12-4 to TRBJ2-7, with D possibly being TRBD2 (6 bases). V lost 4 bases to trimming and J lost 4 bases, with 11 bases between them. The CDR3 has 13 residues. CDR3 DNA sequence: TGTGCCAGCAGTTCCAGGGACTTATACGAGCAGTACTTC. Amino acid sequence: CASSSRDLYEQYF.

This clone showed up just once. CDR3 bases: TGTGCCAGCACCTCGACATTCACAGATACGCAGTATTTT. It translates to CASTSTFTDTQYF. This sequence joins TRBV7-2 and TRBJ2-3; D remains ambiguous. The CDR3 runs to 13 residues. Trimming took off 7 bases at V and 2 bases at J, with 10 bases between the two ends. The germline V gene encodes CDR1 SGHTA and CDR2 FQGNSA.

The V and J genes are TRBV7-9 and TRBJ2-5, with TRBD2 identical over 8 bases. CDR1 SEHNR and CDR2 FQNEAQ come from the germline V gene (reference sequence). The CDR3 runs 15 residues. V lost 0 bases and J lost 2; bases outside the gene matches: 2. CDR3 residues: CASSLALAEQETQYF. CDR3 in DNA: TGTGCCAGCAGCTTAGCACTAGCGGAGCAAGAGACCCAGTACTTC.

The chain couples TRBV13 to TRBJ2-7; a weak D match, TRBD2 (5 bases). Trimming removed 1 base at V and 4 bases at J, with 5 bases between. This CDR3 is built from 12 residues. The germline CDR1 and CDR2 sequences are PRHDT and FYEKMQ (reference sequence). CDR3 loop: CASSLAGYEQYF. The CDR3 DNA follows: TGTGCCAGCAGCTTAGCGGGGTACGAGCAGTACTTC.

The CDR3 here is CASSLWGGGAVADTQYF. The CDR3 DNA reads TGTGCCAGCAGCTTATGGGGCGGGGGGGCCGTGGCAGATACGCAGTATTTT. The rearrangement uses TRBV7-2 and TRBJ2-3; 9 nucleotides match TRBD2. The V gene's germline CDR1 is SGHTA and CDR2 FQGNSA. This CDR3 contains 17 residues. V lost 2 bases to trimming and J lost 4 bases; unmatched junction nucleotides: 10.

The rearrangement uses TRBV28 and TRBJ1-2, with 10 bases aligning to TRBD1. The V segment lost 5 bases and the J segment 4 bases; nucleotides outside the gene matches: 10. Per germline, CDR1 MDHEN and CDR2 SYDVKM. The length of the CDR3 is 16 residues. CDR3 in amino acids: CASSLQSDRGPYGYTF. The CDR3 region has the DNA TGTGCCAGCAGTCTACAATCCGACAGGGGGCCCTATGGCTACACCTTC.

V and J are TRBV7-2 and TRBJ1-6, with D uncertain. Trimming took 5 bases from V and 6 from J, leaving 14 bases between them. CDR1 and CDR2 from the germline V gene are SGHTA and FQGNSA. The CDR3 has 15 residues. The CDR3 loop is CASSPQSGSNSPLHF. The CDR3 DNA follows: TGTGCCAGCAGCCCCCAGTCGGGGTCTAATTCACCCCTCCACTTT. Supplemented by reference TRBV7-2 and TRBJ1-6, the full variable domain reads GAGVSQSPSNKVTEKGKDVELRCDPISGHTALYWYRQSLGQGLEFLIYFQGNSAPDKSGLPSDRFSAERTGGSVSTLTIQRTQQEDSAVYLCASSPQSGSNSPLHFGNGTRLTVT.

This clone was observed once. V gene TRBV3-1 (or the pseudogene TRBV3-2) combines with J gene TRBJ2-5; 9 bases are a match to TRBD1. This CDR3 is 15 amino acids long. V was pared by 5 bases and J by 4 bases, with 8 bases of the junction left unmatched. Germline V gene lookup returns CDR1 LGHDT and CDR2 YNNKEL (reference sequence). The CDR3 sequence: CASSAYRGLGETQYF. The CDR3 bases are TGTGCCAGCAGCGCCTACAGGGGGCTGGGAGAGACCCAGTACTTC.

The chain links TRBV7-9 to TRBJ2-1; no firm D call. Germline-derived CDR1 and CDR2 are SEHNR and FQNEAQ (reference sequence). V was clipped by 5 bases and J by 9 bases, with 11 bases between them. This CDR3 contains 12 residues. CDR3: CASSPQLAEQFF. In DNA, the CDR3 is TGTGCCAGCAGCCCCCAGTTGGCTGAGCAGTTCTTC. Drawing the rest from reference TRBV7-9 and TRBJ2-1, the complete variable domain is DTGVSQNPRHKITKRGQNVTFRCDPISEHNRLYWYRQTLGQGPEFLTYFQNEAQLEKSRLLSDRFSAERPKGSFSTLEIQRTEQGDSAMYLCASSPQLAEQFFGPGTRLTVL.

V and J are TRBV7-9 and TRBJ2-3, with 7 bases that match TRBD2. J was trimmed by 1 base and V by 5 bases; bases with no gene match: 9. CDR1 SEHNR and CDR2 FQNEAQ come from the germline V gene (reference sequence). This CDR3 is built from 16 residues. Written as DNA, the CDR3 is TGTGCCAGCAGCCCCGGGCTAGCGGATCGCACAGATACGCAGTATTTT. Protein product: CASSPGLADRTDTQYF.

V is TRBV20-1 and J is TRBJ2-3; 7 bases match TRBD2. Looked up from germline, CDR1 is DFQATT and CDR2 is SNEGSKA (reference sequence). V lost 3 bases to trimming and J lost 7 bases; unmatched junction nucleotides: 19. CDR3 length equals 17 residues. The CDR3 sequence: CSASGFGGLADYYTQYF. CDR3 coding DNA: TGCAGTGCTAGTGGCTTCGGGGGGTTGGCGGACTACTATACGCAGTATTTT.

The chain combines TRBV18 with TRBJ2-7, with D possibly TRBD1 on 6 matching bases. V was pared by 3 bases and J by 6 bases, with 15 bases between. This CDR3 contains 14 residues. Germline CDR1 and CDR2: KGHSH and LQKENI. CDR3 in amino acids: CASSPGTSSIEQYF. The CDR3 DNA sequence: TGTGCCAGCTCACCCGGGACATCCTCTATCGAGCAGTACTTC.

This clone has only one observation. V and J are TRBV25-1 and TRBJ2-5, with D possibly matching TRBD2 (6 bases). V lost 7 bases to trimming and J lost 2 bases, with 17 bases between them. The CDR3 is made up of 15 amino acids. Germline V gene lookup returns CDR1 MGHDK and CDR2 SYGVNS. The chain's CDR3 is CASTLGWGVQETQYF. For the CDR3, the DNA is TGTGCCAGCACCCTAGGTTGGGGGGTTCAAGAGACCCAGTACTTC.

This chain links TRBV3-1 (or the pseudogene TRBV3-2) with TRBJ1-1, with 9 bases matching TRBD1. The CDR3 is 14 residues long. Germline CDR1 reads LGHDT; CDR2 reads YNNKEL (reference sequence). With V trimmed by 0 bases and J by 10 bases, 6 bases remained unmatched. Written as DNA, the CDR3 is TGTGCCAGCAGCCAAGATTTCGGACAGGGGCTAGCTTTCTTT. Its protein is CASSQDFGQGLAFF.

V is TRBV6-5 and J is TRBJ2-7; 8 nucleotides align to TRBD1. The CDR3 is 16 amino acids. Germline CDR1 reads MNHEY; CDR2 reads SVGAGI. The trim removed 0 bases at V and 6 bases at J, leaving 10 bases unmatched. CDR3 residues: CASSYSMIQGAREQYF. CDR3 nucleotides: TGTGCCAGCAGTTACTCGATGATTCAGGGGGCGCGCGAGCAGTACTTC.

CDR3 DNA: TGTGCCAGTAGTAGTTCCGCTAGGGGGTTATACGAGCAGTACTTC. This gives the protein CASSSSARGLYEQYF. V is TRBV19 and J is TRBJ2-7; a weak D match, TRBD1 (6 bases). Germline-derived CDR1 and CDR2 are LNHDA and SQIVND (reference sequence). The CDR3 has 15 amino acids. V was clipped by 4 bases and J by 4 bases, with 17 bases between them.

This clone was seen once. The CDR3 nucleotides read TGTGCCAGCAGTCCGACAGGGGGCCGGGGTGGGCATTTT. This codes for CASSPTGGRGGHF. The chain uses TRBV28 and TRBJ1-5, with 10 nucleotides matching TRBD1. From germline, CDR1 is MDHEN and CDR2 SYDVKM. The CDR3 totals 13 residues. V was pared by 5 bases and J by 15 bases, with 10 bases of the junction left unmatched.